A selection of T cell receptor beta chains follows, all from one sample in a study of blood T cell repertoires in COVID-19. Repertoires were generated with immunoSEQ multiplex PCR, while TCRdb's copy carries only in-frame clones and drops some. In the table there are 250,000 to 400,000 clones, approximately 87% of which are singletons. The sample taken for sequencing was peripheral blood. These receptors originate from a woman aged 25 to 39 with COVID-19, enrolled during active disease. The CDR3 runs from the conserved cysteine through the conserved F or W. D genes are given only for firm matches. Where a row states a size, it is once, few, many or the class of an expanded clone; other rows omit it.

TRBV7-6	TRBD2	TRBJ2-3	many	CASSSGLAGADTQYF	TGTGCCAGCAGCTCGGGACTAGCGGGGGCAGATACGCAGTATTTT
TRBV18	TRBD1	TRBJ1-2	NA	CASSPGTGYGYTF	TGTGCCAGCTCACCCGGGACAGGCTATGGCTACACCTTC
TRBV6-5	TRBD1	TRBJ2-1	NA	CASSCPTGSSYNEQFF	TGTGCCAGCAGTTGCCCGACAGGGAGCTCCTACAATGAGCAGTTCTTC
TRBV13	NA	TRBJ1-2	NA	CASSPGGRGYTF	TGTGCCAGCAGCCCGGGGGGCCGGGGCTACACCTTC
TRBV5-6	TRBD1	TRBJ1-3	NA	CASSPRRTGAGNTIYF	TGTGCCAGCAGCCCAAGACGGACAGGGGCTGGAAACACCATATATTTT
TRBV3-1/TRBV3-2	TRBD2	TRBJ2-7	NA	CASSLAGGTYEQYF	TGTGCCAGCAGCCTAGCGGGAGGGACCTACGAGCAGTACTTC
TRBV27	TRBD2	TRBJ2-7	NA	CASSLLGTSGRFYEQYF	TGTGCCAGCAGTTTATTGGGGACTAGCGGGAGATTCTACGAGCAGTACTTC
TRBV5-1	NA	TRBJ2-1	NA	CASSFQGLSYNEQFF	TGCGCCAGCAGCTTCCAGGGGCTTTCCTACAATGAGCAGTTCTTC
TRBV6-5	TRBD1	TRBJ1-1	NA	CASIRTGVLSEAFF	TGTGCCAGCATCAGGACAGGGGTACTTTCTGAAGCTTTCTTT
TRBV27	NA	TRBJ1-5	NA	CASSPGRSNQPQHF	TGTGCCAGCAGCCCCGGGAGGAGCAATCAGCCCCAGCATTTT
TRBV28	TRBD1	TRBJ1-4	NA	CASSSGTGGKLFF	TGTGCCAGCAGTTCCGGGACAGGCGGAAAACTGTTTTTT
TRBV29-1	NA	TRBJ1-3	NA	CSVEQGLRNTIYF	TGCAGCGTTGAGCAGGGGTTGAGAAACACCATATATTTT
TRBV5-1	TRBD1	TRBJ2-2	once	CASSFTGGGTGELFF	TGCGCCAGCAGCTTCACAGGGGGCGGCACCGGGGAGCTGTTTTTT
TRBV28	NA	TRBJ1-2	NA	CASILKGTLYGYTF	TGTGCCAGCATCTTGAAGGGGACACTCTATGGCTACACCTTC
TRBV3-1/TRBV3-2	NA	TRBJ1-2	NA	CASSQGHRVDYGYTF	TGTGCCAGCAGCCAAGGCCACAGGGTCGACTATGGCTACACCTTC
TRBV12-3/TRBV12-4	TRBD1	TRBJ2-5	NA	CASNRQGQETQYF	TGTGCCAGCAACAGACAGGGGCAAGAGACCCAGTACTTC
TRBV7-3	TRBD1	TRBJ2-5	NA	CASSLTGQGAETQYF	TGTGCCAGCAGCTTAACGGGACAGGGGGCCGAGACCCAGTACTTC
TRBV6-5	NA	TRBJ1-3	NA	CASKSYSGNTIYF	TGTGCCAGCAAGTCCTACTCTGGAAACACCATATATTTT
TRBV18	NA	TRBJ1-2	NA	CASSPSSRGATDGYTF	TGTGCCAGCTCACCAAGCTCCCGGGGGGCGACCGACGGCTACACCTTC
TRBV5-4	TRBD1	TRBJ1-5	few	CASSLGTGVNQPQHF	TGTGCCAGCAGCTTGGGGACAGGAGTCAATCAGCCCCAGCATTTT
TRBV11-2	TRBD2	TRBJ2-7	NA	CASSHWREGGPYEQYF	TGTGCCAGCAGCCACTGGCGGGAGGGAGGACCCTACGAGCAGTACTTC
TRBV28	NA	TRBJ1-2	many	CATQGAGYTF	TGTGCCACCCAGGGCGCTGGCTACACCTTC
TRBV27	TRBD2	TRBJ2-7	NA	CASSRPTSGGNYEQYF	TGTGCCAGCAGTCGTCCAACTAGCGGGGGCAACTACGAGCAGTACTTC
TRBV5-4	NA	TRBJ2-2	NA	CASSLEFMGELFF	TGTGCCAGCAGCTTAGAGTTTATGGGGGAGCTGTTTTTT
TRBV7-8	NA	TRBJ1-5	NA	CASSTGSTGNQPQHF	TGTGCCAGCAGCACGGGGTCGACGGGCAATCAGCCCCAGCATTTT
TRBV10-3	NA	TRBJ1-6	NA	CAISDSYNSPLHF	TGTGCCATCAGTGACAGTTATAATTCACCCCTCCACTTT
TRBV4-2	TRBD1	TRBJ2-7	NA	CASSQVVDPQGTYSYEQYF	TGTGCCAGCAGCCAAGTTGTCGACCCACAGGGGACATACTCCTACGAGCAGTACTTC
TRBV6-6	NA	TRBJ2-7	NA	CASRLRSQGLTYF	TGTGCCAGCAGATTACGGTCCCAGGGCCTTACGTACTTC
TRBV19	NA	TRBJ1-2	once	CASSKSAGLYGYTF	TGTGCCAGTAGTAAGTCGGCCGGACTCTATGGCTACACCTTC
TRBV10-1	NA	TRBJ2-2	NA	CASRDTNTGELFF	TGCGCCAGCCGGGACACTAACACCGGGGAGCTGTTTTTT
TRBV5-1	TRBD1	TRBJ1-1	once	CASSPRSDRAGTEAFF	TGCGCCAGCAGCCCCCGATCGGACAGGGCTGGCACTGAAGCTTTCTTT
TRBV19	NA	TRBJ1-1	NA	CASSRGLENTEAFF	TGTGCCAGTAGTAGAGGGCTGGAGAACACTGAAGCTTTCTTT
TRBV15	NA	TRBJ1-4	NA	CATSRLSTGSRINEKLFF	TGTGCCACCAGCAGATTATCAACGGGGTCACGGATCAATGAAAAACTGTTTTTT
TRBV6-5	TRBD2	TRBJ2-5	NA	CASKVGLAGVETQYF	TGTGCCAGCAAGGTCGGGCTAGCGGGAGTGGAGACCCAGTACTTC
TRBV27	TRBD1	TRBJ1-6	once	CASKATGWNSPLHF	TGTGCCAGCAAAGCGACAGGGTGGAATTCACCCCTCCACTTT
TRBV5-4	TRBD2	TRBJ2-2	NA	CASSSGLANTGELFF	TGTGCCAGCAGCTCGGGACTAGCTAACACCGGGGAGCTGTTTTTT
TRBV6-6	TRBD1	TRBJ2-2	NA	CASSYLTGPGELFF	TGTGCCAGCAGTTACCTGACAGGGCCCGGGGAGCTGTTTTTT
TRBV19	NA	TRBJ1-1	NA	CASSRRGGNTEAFF	TGTGCCAGTAGCCGCCGGGGTGGGAACACTGAAGCTTTCTTT
TRBV20-1	NA	TRBJ2-1	NA	CSASSERASNEQFF	TGCAGTGCTAGTAGCGAGCGGGCTAGCAATGAGCAGTTCTTC
TRBV5-6	NA	TRBJ2-3	NA	CASSRRLVFSGDTQYF	TGTGCCAGCAGCCGTAGACTAGTATTCAGTGGAGATACGCAGTATTTT
TRBV11-2	NA	TRBJ2-1	few	CASSLDRSGEIEFF	TGTGCCAGCAGCTTAGACCGGTCGGGAGAAATAGAGTTCTTC
TRBV2	TRBD1	TRBJ1-3	few	CASRGQGSGNTIYF	TGTGCCAGCAGGGGACAGGGATCTGGAAACACCATATATTTT
TRBV19	NA	TRBJ2-3	NA	CASSISESTDTQYF	TGTGCCAGTAGTATCTCAGAAAGCACAGATACGCAGTATTTT
TRBV5-5	NA	TRBJ2-1	NA	CASSLVGGNEQFF	TGTGCCAGCAGCTTGGTGGGGGGCAATGAGCAGTTCTTC
TRBV19	NA	TRBJ2-3	NA	CASSIKQAPDTQYF	TGTGCCAGTAGTATAAAACAGGCGCCAGATACGCAGTATTTT
TRBV5-4	NA	TRBJ1-1	NA	CASSLQGWDTEAFF	TGTGCCAGCAGCTTACAGGGTTGGGACACTGAAGCTTTCTTT
TRBV19	NA	TRBJ1-2	once	CASSIEFPAAGFYGYTF	TGTGCCAGTAGTATAGAATTCCCGGCAGCAGGATTCTATGGCTACACCTTC
TRBV7-9	NA	TRBJ1-4	NA	CASSFRGASNEKLFF	TGTGCCAGCAGCTTCCGGGGGGCTAGTAATGAAAAACTGTTTTTT
TRBV28	TRBD1	TRBJ1-1	NA	CASSPGQGGDTEAFF	TGTGCCAGCAGTCCCGGACAGGGTGGGGATACTGAAGCTTTCTTT
TRBV19	NA	TRBJ2-1	NA	CASSIRGVGNEQFF	TGTGCCAGTAGTATCAGGGGCGTAGGAAATGAGCAGTTCTTC
TRBV9	NA	TRBJ2-3	NA	CASSSGGVRTDTQYF	TGTGCCAGCAGCTCCGGGGGAGTCAGGACAGATACGCAGTATTTT
TRBV2	TRBD1	TRBJ1-4	NA	CASSEWTGGEKLFF	TGTGCCAGCAGTGAATGGACAGGAGGCGAAAAACTGTTTTTT
TRBV12-2	NA	TRBJ1-5	NA	CASRLYRGGGNQPQHF	TGTGCAAGTCGCTTATACCGAGGTGGTGGCAATCAGCCCCAGCATTTT
TRBV30	TRBD1	TRBJ1-2	NA	CAWKQGAYYGYTF	TGTGCCTGGAAACAGGGGGCATACTATGGCTACACCTTC
TRBV19	TRBD1	TRBJ1-4	NA	CASSHGTGGTNEKLFF	TGTGCCAGTAGTCACGGAACAGGGGGCACTAATGAAAAACTGTTTTTT